Listed below are T cell receptor beta chains from one sample, sequenced in a study of CD8 T cell repertoires and HIV-1 epitope variants. Generated by immunoSEQ multiplex PCR, the TCRdb table keeps only in-frame clones and is missing some. The repertoire has several thousand clones, more than 60% of them found once; the top ten carry just under 45%. Their cognate antigens are unknown. Sequenced: cultured CD8+ T cells derived from PBMCs. Receptor source: a male donor with HIV. The CDR3 runs from the conserved cysteine through the conserved F or W. Fields, in order: clone size, V gene, D gene, J gene, CDR3 DNA, CDR3 protein. A D gene is named only where the DNA matches it firmly. For some rows the clone size is stated as once, few or many, or as a class when expanded; others skip it.

abundance: few; v_gene: TRBV6-6; d_gene: .; j_gene: TRBJ2-7; CDR3nt: TGTGCCAGCAGACCTATTGGGGGCTACGAGCAGTACTTC; CDR3aa: CASRPIGGYEQYF
abundance: .; v_gene: TRBV28; d_gene: TRBD2; j_gene: TRBJ2-7; CDR3nt: TGTGCCAGCAGTTCCCTAGCGGGAGGGCTCTCCTACGAGCAGTACTTC; CDR3aa: CASSSLAGGLSYEQYF
abundance: .; v_gene: TRBV28; d_gene: .; j_gene: TRBJ1-1; CDR3nt: TGTGCCAGCAGCATGGACCCAAGGGCTGAAGCTTTCTTT; CDR3aa: CASSMDPRAEAFF
abundance: .; v_gene: TRBV6-9; d_gene: .; j_gene: TRBJ1-2; CDR3nt: TGTGCCAGCAGTGAGGACAGCTATGGCTACACCTTC; CDR3aa: CASSEDSYGYTF
abundance: few; v_gene: TRBV15; d_gene: TRBD1; j_gene: TRBJ1-5; CDR3nt: TGTGCCACCAGCAGAGTAAGGGGGCAAAGCAATCAGCCCCAGCATTTT; CDR3aa: CATSRVRGQSNQPQHF
abundance: few; v_gene: TRBV28; d_gene: .; j_gene: TRBJ1-4; CDR3nt: TGTGCCAGCAGTCCTGCAACTAATGAAAAACTGTTTTTT; CDR3aa: CASSPATNEKLFF
abundance: .; v_gene: TRBV5-5; d_gene: TRBD2; j_gene: TRBJ2-1; CDR3nt: TGTGCCAGCACCGAAAGGAGCGGGGTCAATGAGCAGTTCTTC; CDR3aa: CASTERSGVNEQFF
abundance: .; v_gene: TRBV5-4; d_gene: TRBD1; j_gene: TRBJ2-7; CDR3nt: TGTGCCAGCAGCTTGGGACAGGGGAACGAGCAGTACTTC; CDR3aa: CASSLGQGNEQYF
abundance: .; v_gene: TRBV29-1; d_gene: TRBD1; j_gene: TRBJ2-7; CDR3nt: TGCAGCGGGCTGGGACAGTTCTACGAGCAGTACTTC; CDR3aa: CSGLGQFYEQYF
abundance: .; v_gene: TRBV27; d_gene: .; j_gene: TRBJ2-1; CDR3nt: TGTGCCAGCAGCTTCGGCGGGACGTTGTACAATGAGCAGTTCTTC; CDR3aa: CASSFGGTLYNEQFF
abundance: few; v_gene: TRBV27; d_gene: TRBD1; j_gene: TRBJ1-5; CDR3nt: TGTGCCAGCAGTCCTGGACAGGTCAATCAGCCCCAGCATTTT; CDR3aa: CASSPGQVNQPQHF
abundance: .; v_gene: TRBV7-3; d_gene: TRBD1; j_gene: TRBJ1-5; CDR3nt: TGTGCCAGCAGCCTGGACAGGGATCAGCCCCAGCATTTT; CDR3aa: CASSLDRDQPQHF
abundance: .; v_gene: TRBV9; d_gene: .; j_gene: TRBJ2-7; CDR3nt: TGTGCCAGCAGCGTAGGGGGATCCCAAACATCCTACGAGCAGTACTTC; CDR3aa: CASSVGGSQTSYEQYF
abundance: medium-sized; v_gene: TRBV27; d_gene: TRBD2; j_gene: TRBJ2-2; CDR3nt: TGTGCCAGCAGTTTTACGACTAGCGGGAACTTAAACACCGGGGAGCTGTTTTTT; CDR3aa: CASSFTTSGNLNTGELFF
abundance: .; v_gene: TRBV27; d_gene: .; j_gene: TRBJ2-7; CDR3nt: TGTGCCAGCAGTTTATCTACCGGTAGCGCCTACGAGCAGTACTTC; CDR3aa: CASSLSTGSAYEQYF
abundance: medium-sized; v_gene: TRBV10-2; d_gene: TRBD2; j_gene: TRBJ2-3; CDR3nt: TGCGCCAGCAGTGAAACGCTAGCGGGGACAGATACGCAGTATTTT; CDR3aa: CASSETLAGTDTQYF
abundance: .; v_gene: TRBV28; d_gene: .; j_gene: TRBJ2-3; CDR3nt: TGTGCCAGCAGTTTAGATGCTAGTAGGGATACGCAGTATTTT; CDR3aa: CASSLDASRDTQYF
abundance: .; v_gene: TRBV29-1; d_gene: .; j_gene: TRBJ2-1; CDR3nt: TGCAGCGTTGAACCGGACCCTGGCAATGAGCAGTTCTTC; CDR3aa: CSVEPDPGNEQFF
abundance: few; v_gene: TRBV6-5; d_gene: .; j_gene: TRBJ2-1; CDR3nt: TGTGCCAGCAGTTACGACAGTTCCCTCAATGAGCAGTTCTTC; CDR3aa: CASSYDSSLNEQFF
abundance: .; v_gene: TRBV18; d_gene: TRBD1; j_gene: TRBJ2-7; CDR3nt: TGTGCCAGCTCGACAGGGGGCGCGGGGGAGCAGTACTTC; CDR3aa: CASSTGGAGEQYF
abundance: .; v_gene: TRBV18; d_gene: .; j_gene: TRBJ2-2; CDR3nt: TGTGCCAGCTCACGCGTCCGGGACCCAAACACCGGGGAGCTGTTTTTT; CDR3aa: CASSRVRDPNTGELFF
abundance: .; v_gene: TRBV5-6; d_gene: .; j_gene: TRBJ2-3; CDR3nt: TGTGCCAGCAGCTTGACAGGCACAGATACGCAGTATTTT; CDR3aa: CASSLTGTDTQYF
abundance: .; v_gene: TRBV9; d_gene: .; j_gene: TRBJ2-1; CDR3nt: TGTGCCAGCAGCGTAGGGGGAGCCGCGGGCCCTGGAGATGAGCAGTTCTTC; CDR3aa: CASSVGGAAGPGDEQFF
abundance: few; v_gene: TRBV30; d_gene: .; j_gene: TRBJ2-7; CDR3nt: TGTGCCTGGAGTGTAGGTAGCTACGAGCAGTACTTC; CDR3aa: CAWSVGSYEQYF